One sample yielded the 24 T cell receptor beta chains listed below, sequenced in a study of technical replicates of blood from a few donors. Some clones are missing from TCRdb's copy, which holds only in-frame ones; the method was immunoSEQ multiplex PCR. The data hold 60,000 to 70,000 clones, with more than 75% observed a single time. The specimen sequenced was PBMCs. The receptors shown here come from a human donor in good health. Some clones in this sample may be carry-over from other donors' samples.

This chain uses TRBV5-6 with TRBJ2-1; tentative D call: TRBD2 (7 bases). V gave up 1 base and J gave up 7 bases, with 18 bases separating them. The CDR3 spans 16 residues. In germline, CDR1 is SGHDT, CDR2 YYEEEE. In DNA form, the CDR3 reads TGTGCCAGCAGCTTGTATCGTGGGAGGGGGGGTAATGAGCAGTTCTTC. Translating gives CASSLYRGRGGNEQFF.

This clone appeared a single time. Here the CDR3 DNA reads TGTGCCAGCAGCCCTGGCGGGGGGTCCGGAAACACCATATATTTT. It specifies CASSPGGGSGNTIYF. V and J are TRBV7-2 and TRBJ1-3; D perhaps matches TRBD1 (5 bases). CDR1 and CDR2 (germline): SGHTA, FQGNSA. This CDR3 comprises 15 residues. Deletions cut 5 bases from V and 4 bases from J, with 15 bases between.

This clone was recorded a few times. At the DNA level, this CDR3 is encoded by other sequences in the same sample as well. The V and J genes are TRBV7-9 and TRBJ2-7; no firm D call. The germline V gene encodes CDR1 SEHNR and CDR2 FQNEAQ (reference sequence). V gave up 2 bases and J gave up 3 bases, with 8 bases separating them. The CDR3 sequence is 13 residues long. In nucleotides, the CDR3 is TGTGCCAGCAGCTTAAGTAGCAGCTACGAGCAGTACTTC. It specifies CASSLSSSYEQYF.

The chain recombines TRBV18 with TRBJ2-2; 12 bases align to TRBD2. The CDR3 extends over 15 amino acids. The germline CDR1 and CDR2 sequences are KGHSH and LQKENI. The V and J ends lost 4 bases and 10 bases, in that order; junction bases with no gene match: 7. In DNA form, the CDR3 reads TGTGCCAGCTCACGGACTAGCGGGGATTTGGTGGAGCTGTTTTTT. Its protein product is CASSRTSGDLVELFF.

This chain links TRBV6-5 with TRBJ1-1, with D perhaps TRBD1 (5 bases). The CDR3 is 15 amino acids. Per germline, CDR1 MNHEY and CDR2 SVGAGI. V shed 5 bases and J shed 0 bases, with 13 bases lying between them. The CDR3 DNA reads TGTGCCAGCAGTCCGGGGGTTTGGATGAACACTGAAGCTTTCTTT. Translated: CASSPGVWMNTEAFF.

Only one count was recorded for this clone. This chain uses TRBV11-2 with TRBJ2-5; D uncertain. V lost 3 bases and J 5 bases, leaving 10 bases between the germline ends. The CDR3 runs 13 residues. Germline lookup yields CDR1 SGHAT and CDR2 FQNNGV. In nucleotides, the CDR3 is TGTGCCAGCAGCTTGGGCGAGTGGGAGACCCAGTACTTC. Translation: CASSLGEWETQYF.

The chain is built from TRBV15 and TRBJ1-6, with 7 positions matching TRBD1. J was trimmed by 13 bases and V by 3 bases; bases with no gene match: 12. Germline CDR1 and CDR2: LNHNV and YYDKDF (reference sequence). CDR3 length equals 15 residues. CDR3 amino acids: CATSSGGGRIVPLHF. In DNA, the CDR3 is TGTGCCACCAGCAGCGGAGGGGGCAGGATCGTTCCCCTCCACTTT. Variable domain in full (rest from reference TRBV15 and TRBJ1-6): DAMVIQNPRYQVTQFGKPVTLSCSQTLNHNVMYWYQQKSSQAPKLLFHYYDKDFNNEADTPDNFQSRRPNTSFCFLDIRSPGLGDTAMYLCATSSGGGRIVPLHFGNGTRLTVT.

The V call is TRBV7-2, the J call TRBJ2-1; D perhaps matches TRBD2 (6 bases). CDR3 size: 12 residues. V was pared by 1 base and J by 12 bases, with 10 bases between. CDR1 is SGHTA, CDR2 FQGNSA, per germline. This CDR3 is CASSLDWRGQFF. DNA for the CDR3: TGTGCCAGCAGCTTAGACTGGCGGGGGCAGTTCTTC.

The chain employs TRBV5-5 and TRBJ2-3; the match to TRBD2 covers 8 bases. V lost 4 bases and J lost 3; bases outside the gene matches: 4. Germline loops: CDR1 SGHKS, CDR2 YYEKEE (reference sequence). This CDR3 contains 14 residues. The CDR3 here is CASSLGGATDTQYF. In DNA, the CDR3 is TGTGCCAGCAGCCTCGGGGGGGCTACAGATACGCAGTATTTT.

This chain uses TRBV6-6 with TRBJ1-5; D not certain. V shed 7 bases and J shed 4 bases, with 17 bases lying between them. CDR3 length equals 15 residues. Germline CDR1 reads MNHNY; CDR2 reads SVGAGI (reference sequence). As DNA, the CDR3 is TGTGCCAGCACTTCTGGGCAGGCCACTAATCAGCCCCAGCATTTT. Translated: CASTSGQATNQPQHF.

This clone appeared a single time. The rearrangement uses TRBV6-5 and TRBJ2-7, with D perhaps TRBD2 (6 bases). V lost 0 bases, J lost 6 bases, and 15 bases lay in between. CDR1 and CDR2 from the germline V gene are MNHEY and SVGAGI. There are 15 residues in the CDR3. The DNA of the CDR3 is TGTGCCAGCAGTTACTCAGGAGGGTTTGGGGCCGAGCAGTACTTC. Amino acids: CASSYSGGFGAEQYF.

Written as DNA, the CDR3 is TGTGCCAGCAGTGTCACTAGCGGGAGAGGGGAGACCCAGTACTTC. It yields the protein CASSVTSGRGETQYF. The V gene is TRBV2, the J gene TRBJ2-5, with TRBD2 matching over 11 bases. The ends lost 4 bases at V and 5 bases at J; junction bases unmatched: 6. This CDR3 has 15 residues. The germline V gene has CDR1 SNHLY and CDR2 FYNNEI.

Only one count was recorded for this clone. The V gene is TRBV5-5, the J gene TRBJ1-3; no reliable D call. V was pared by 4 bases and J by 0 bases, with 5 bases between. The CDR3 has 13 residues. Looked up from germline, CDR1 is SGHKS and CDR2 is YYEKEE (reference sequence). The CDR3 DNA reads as TGTGCCAGCAGCGGGAGCTCTGGAAACACCATATATTTT. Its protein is CASSGSSGNTIYF.

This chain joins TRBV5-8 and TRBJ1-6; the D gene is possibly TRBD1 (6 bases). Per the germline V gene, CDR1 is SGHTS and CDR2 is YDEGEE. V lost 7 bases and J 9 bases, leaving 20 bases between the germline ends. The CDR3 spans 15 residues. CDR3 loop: CASALGWGRGSPLHF. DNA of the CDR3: TGTGCCAGCGCCCTCGGCTGGGGGCGCGGTTCACCCCTCCACTTT.

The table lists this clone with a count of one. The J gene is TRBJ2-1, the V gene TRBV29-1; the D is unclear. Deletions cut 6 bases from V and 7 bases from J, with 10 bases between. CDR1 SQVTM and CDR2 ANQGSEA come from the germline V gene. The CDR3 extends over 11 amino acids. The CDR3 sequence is CSVDWRNEQFF. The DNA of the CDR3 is TGCAGCGTCGACTGGCGAAATGAGCAGTTCTTC.

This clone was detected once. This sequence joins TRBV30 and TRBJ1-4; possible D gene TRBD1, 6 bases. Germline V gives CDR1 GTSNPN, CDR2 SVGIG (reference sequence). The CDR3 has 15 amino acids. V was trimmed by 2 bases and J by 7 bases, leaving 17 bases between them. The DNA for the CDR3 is TGTGCCTGGAGTAATCGGCTGGGGGCGAGTGAAAAACTGTTTTTT. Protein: CAWSNRLGASEKLFF.

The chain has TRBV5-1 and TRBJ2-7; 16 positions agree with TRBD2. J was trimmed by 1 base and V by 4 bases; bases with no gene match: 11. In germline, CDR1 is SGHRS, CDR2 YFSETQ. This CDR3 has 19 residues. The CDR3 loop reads CASSQTGTSGRAGSYEQYF. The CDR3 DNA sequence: TGCGCCAGCAGCCAAACCGGGACTAGCGGGAGGGCTGGATCCTACGAGCAGTACTTC. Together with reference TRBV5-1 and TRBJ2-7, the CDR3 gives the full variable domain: KAGVTQTPRYLIKTRGQQVTLSCSPISGHRSVSWYQQTPGQGLQFLFEYFSETQRNKGNFPGRFSGRQFSNSRSEMNVSTLELGDSALYLCASSQTGTSGRAGSYEQYFGPGTRLTVT.

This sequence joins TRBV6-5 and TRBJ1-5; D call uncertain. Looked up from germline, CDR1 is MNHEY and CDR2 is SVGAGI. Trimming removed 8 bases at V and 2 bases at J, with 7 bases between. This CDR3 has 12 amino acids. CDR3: CASQSGNQPQHF. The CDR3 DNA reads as TGTGCCAGCCAGTCAGGCAATCAGCCCCAGCATTTT.

The DNA for the CDR3 is TGTGCCAGCAGCAAAGAGGCCTATGGCTACACCTTC. This encodes CASSKEAYGYTF. The chain recombines TRBV5-8 with TRBJ1-2; D unresolved. The CDR3 length is 12 residues. Germline CDR1 and CDR2: SGHTS and YDEGEE. V dropped 4 bases and J dropped 4 bases, with 8 bases sitting between them.

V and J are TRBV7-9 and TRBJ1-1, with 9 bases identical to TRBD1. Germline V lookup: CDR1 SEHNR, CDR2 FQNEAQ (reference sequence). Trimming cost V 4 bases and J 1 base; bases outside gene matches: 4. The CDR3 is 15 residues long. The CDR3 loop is CASSSPQGANTEAFF. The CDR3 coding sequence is TGTGCCAGCAGCTCGCCACAGGGGGCGAACACTGAAGCTTTCTTT.

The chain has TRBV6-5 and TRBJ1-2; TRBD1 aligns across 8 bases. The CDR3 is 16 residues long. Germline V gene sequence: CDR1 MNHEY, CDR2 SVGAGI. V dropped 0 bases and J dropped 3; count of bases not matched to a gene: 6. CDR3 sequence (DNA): TGTGCCAGCAGTTACTCGTTTACAGGGGGTCACTATGGCTACACCTTC. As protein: CASSYSFTGGHYGYTF.

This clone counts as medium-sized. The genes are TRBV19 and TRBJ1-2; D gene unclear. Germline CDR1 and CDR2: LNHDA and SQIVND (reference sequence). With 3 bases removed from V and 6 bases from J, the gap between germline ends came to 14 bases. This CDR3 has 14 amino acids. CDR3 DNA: TGTGCCAGTAGTATCCAAACCGGGAATCATGGCTACACCTTC. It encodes CASSIQTGNHGYTF.

This CDR3 is CASSVTGEATEAFF. The DNA of the CDR3 is TGTGCCAGCAGCGTAACGGGAGAGGCCACTGAAGCTTTCTTT. This chain links TRBV9 with TRBJ1-1; D gene uncertain. The ends were cut back, 1 base at V and 4 bases at J, with 11 bases in the middle. Germline loops: CDR1 SGDLS, CDR2 YYNGEE. This CDR3 has 14 amino acids.

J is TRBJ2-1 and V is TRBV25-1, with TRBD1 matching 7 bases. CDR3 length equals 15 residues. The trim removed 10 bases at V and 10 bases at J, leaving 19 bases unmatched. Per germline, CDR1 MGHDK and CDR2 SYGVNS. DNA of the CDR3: TGTGCCATCTTCCATCATTTTCACCGGGACAGAGAGCAGTTCTTC. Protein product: CAIFHHFHRDREQFF.